One sample yielded the 5 T cell receptor beta chains listed below, sequenced in a study of cytomegalovirus exposure and HLA in healthy donors. The assay was immunoSEQ multiplex PCR, and TCRdb's table has in-frame clones only and misses some. The table has over 250,000 clones, approximately 83% seen once. The specimen was PBMCs. All receptors come from a woman younger than 35 in good health and CMV-seronegative.

The J gene is TRBJ1-2, the V gene TRBV5-6; D gene ambiguous. CDR3 length: 14 residues. From germline, CDR1 is SGHDT and CDR2 YYEEEE. Trimming stripped 4 bases from V and 4 bases from J, with 14 bases between. In DNA form, the CDR3 reads TGTGCCAGCAGCCCGCGGGCCCGACGCTATGGCTACACCTTC. It yields the protein CASSPRARRYGYTF.

The chain links TRBV18 to TRBJ2-1, with TRBD2 identical over 13 bases. The CDR3 has 18 amino acids. Trimming took 4 bases from V and 4 from J; bases not matched to a gene: 10. Germline CDR1 is KGHSH and CDR2 is LQKENI. CDR3 DNA sequence: TGTGCCAGCTCACGGGGACTAGCGGGGAAGGCCTTATACAATGAGCAGTTCTTC. Encoded protein: CASSRGLAGKALYNEQFF.

This clone occurred a few times. This chain links TRBV18 with TRBJ1-1, with D maybe TRBD1 (5 bases). The CDR3 is 12 amino acids. V dropped 2 bases and J dropped 6 bases, with 7 bases sitting between them. Germline-derived CDR1 and CDR2 are KGHSH and LQKENI. The CDR3 nucleotides are TGTGCCAGCTCACCAGGGACTCCTGAAGCTTTCTTT. Encoded protein: CASSPGTPEAFF.

The genes are TRBV2 and TRBJ1-4; possibly TRBD1 for D (5 bases). Germline V gene lookup returns CDR1 SNHLY and CDR2 FYNNEI. The V end lost 4 bases, the J end lost 10 bases, and 16 bases lay between the germline ends. The CDR3 consists of 14 residues. In nucleotides, the CDR3 is TGTGCCAGCAGTGGCCAGGGAATGTACGGAAAACTGTTTTTT. Translation: CASSGQGMYGKLFF.

J is TRBJ2-7 and V is TRBV29-1; 9 nucleotides align to TRBD1. This CDR3 contains 16 residues. Germline CDR1 SQVTM, CDR2 ANQGSEA. Trimming took 6 bases from V and 5 from J; bases not matched to a gene: 17. The CDR3 region is CSVGGYRGRTDNEQYF. CDR3 DNA sequence: TGCAGCGTGGGGGGATACAGGGGGCGTACCGACAACGAGCAGTACTTC.